The clone carrying this TCR beta chain appeared a single time. This sample is drawn from a study of graft-versus-host responses after intestinal transplantation. 200,000 CFSE-labeled responder cells were plated with 200,000 irradiated, violet-dye-labeled stimulator cells. Germline V gene lookup returns CDR1 KGHSH and CDR2 LQKENI. Trimming pared 3 bases from V and 3 bases from J, leaving 9 bases between. The CDR3 contains 13 residues. Profiling relied on immunoSEQ multiplex PCR, and the TCRdb table lists in-frame clones only, not all of them. The table records about 14,000 clones, around a third of them present only once.

The TCR was taken from a human patient who received an intestinal transplant. The specimen was alloreactive CD8+ T cells from a mixed lymphocyte reaction culture, collected before intestinal transplant. As for subset: CFSE-low proliferating T cells sorted from approximately 6-day pre-transplant mixed lymphocyte reaction (GvH or HvG direction). The chain carries TRBV18 and TRBJ2-7, with D unresolved. The CDR3 is CASSPATFYEQYF. CDR3 nucleotide sequence: TGTGCCAGCTCACCCGCCACATTCTACGAGCAGTACTTC.